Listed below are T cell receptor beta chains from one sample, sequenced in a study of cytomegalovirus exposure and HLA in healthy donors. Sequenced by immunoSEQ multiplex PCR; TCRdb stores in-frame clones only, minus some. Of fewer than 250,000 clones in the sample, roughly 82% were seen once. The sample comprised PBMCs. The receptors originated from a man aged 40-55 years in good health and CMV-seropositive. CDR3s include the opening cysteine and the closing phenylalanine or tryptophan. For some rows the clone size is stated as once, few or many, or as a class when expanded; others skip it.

CDR3 protein: CASSHGLRGYNEQFF
V gene: TRBV4-1
clone size: -
CDR3 length: 15
J gene: TRBJ2-1

CDR3 protein: CASSLGAGYEQYF
V gene: TRBV6-1
clone size: -
CDR3 length: 13
J gene: TRBJ2-7

CDR3 protein: CASSLIGSGEWGGNEQFF
V gene: TRBV7-8
clone size: -
CDR3 length: 18
J gene: TRBJ2-1

CDR3 protein: CSVELGTGSYEQYF
V gene: TRBV29-1
clone size: -
CDR3 length: 14
J gene: TRBJ2-7

CDR3 protein: CASTLNRGTDGYTF
V gene: TRBV4-1
clone size: few
CDR3 length: 14
J gene: TRBJ1-2

CDR3 protein: CASSLLGQVNTEAFF
V gene: TRBV5-1
clone size: -
CDR3 length: 15
J gene: TRBJ1-1

CDR3 protein: CASSRNLGQENEQFF
V gene: TRBV7-2
clone size: few
CDR3 length: 15
J gene: TRBJ2-1

CDR3 protein: CASSESGRTDTQYF
V gene: TRBV6-4
clone size: -
CDR3 length: 14
J gene: TRBJ2-3

CDR3 protein: CASSPGTGSEQYF
V gene: TRBV27
clone size: few
CDR3 length: 13
J gene: TRBJ2-7

CDR3 protein: CASTRRGGRNEKLFF
V gene: TRBV6-6
clone size: once
CDR3 length: 15
J gene: TRBJ1-4

CDR3 protein: CASSPSGSFADTQYF
V gene: TRBV11-2
clone size: -
CDR3 length: 15
J gene: TRBJ2-3

CDR3 protein: CASSLKDSVEEQFF
V gene: TRBV7-3
clone size: -
CDR3 length: 14
J gene: TRBJ2-1

CDR3 protein: CASSSARTGKGQETQYF
V gene: TRBV5-6
clone size: -
CDR3 length: 17
J gene: TRBJ2-5